Listed here are 29 T cell receptor beta chains from one sample, sequenced in a study of blood T cell repertoires in COVID-19. Sequencing used immunoSEQ multiplex PCR; TCRdb keeps in-frame clones, though not all of them. The sample includes about 180,000 clones, around 85% seen only once; the top ten take around 10%. The sequencing input was peripheral blood. The receptors stem from a woman of 80 years or more with acute or convalescent COVID-19.

This chain uses TRBV5-1 with TRBJ2-4; 7 bases fit TRBD2. The CDR3 length is 16 residues. Unmatched junction bases numbered 8, after V lost 5 bases and J lost 0 bases. Per germline, CDR1 SGHRS and CDR2 YFSETQ. The CDR3, as DNA: TGCGCCAGCAGTCCCGGGGGGAGACTAGCCAAAAACATTCAGTACTTC. It yields the protein CASSPGGRLAKNIQYF.

The V and J genes are TRBV7-2 and TRBJ2-3; the D gene is possibly TRBD1 (7 bases). CDR3 length: 14 residues. Germline V lookup: CDR1 SGHTA, CDR2 FQGNSA. With 3 bases removed from V and 2 bases from J, the gap between germline ends came to 9 bases. The CDR3 DNA reads TGTGCCAGCAGCTTGGAGGGGGCCACAGATACGCAGTATTTT. Amino acids: CASSLEGATDTQYF.

This chain uses TRBV19 with TRBJ1-5, with 11 bases lining up with TRBD1. Unmatched junction bases numbered 13, after V lost 5 bases and J lost 1 base. CDR1 and CDR2 (germline): LNHDA, SQIVND (reference sequence). The CDR3 covers 19 residues. CDR3 sequence reads: CASSFWTGGGGSSNQPQHF. DNA of the CDR3: TGTGCCAGTAGTTTCTGGACAGGGGGCGGTGGTAGCAGCAATCAGCCCCAGCATTTT.

The V gene is TRBV20-1, the J gene TRBJ2-7; possible D gene TRBD2, 6 bases. V was clipped by 3 bases and J by 0 bases, with 12 bases between them. This CDR3 is built from 14 residues. CDR1 and CDR2 from the germline V gene are DFQATT and SNEGSKA (reference sequence). CDR3 loop: CSASHGGSSYEQYF. In DNA form, the CDR3 reads TGCAGTGCTAGTCATGGGGGGAGCTCCTACGAGCAGTACTTC.

This rearrangement joins TRBV5-1 to TRBJ2-3, with 10 nucleotides matching TRBD2. The CDR3 length is 18 residues. V shed 1 base, J shed 6 bases, and the junction held 14 bases outside the gene matches. Germline CDR1 SGHRS, CDR2 YFSETQ. CDR3 residues: CASSLTVFASGSRDTQYF. The CDR3 DNA reads as TGCGCCAGCAGCTTGACGGTATTTGCTAGCGGGAGTAGGGATACGCAGTATTTT.

The count of this clone is one. The gene calls are TRBV5-1 and TRBJ2-7; D uncertain. CDR3 length: 14 amino acids. Germline CDR1 SGHRS, CDR2 YFSETQ. V was shortened by 6 bases and J by 4 bases, with 17 bases between the two germline ends. The chain's CDR3 is CASTGPPKFYEQYF. As DNA, the CDR3 is TGCGCCAGCACTGGGCCTCCTAAATTTTACGAGCAGTACTTC.

The chain links TRBV2 to TRBJ1-6; 9 bases line up with TRBD1. Germline V CDR1 and CDR2: SNHLY, FYNNEI. V trimming: 4 bases; J trimming: 9 bases; junction bases outside the gene matches: 7. The CDR3 is 15 amino acids. The CDR3 here is CASSVDGQGRSPLHF. The CDR3 coding sequence is TGTGCCAGCAGTGTCGATGGACAGGGGCGTTCACCCCTCCACTTT.

The chain combines TRBV5-1 with TRBJ2-5; D is possibly TRBD1 (6 bases). Germline CDR1 SGHRS, CDR2 YFSETQ. With 2 bases removed from V and 5 bases from J, the gap between germline ends came to 19 bases. The CDR3 is 16 amino acids. The CDR3 sequence: CASSLGGAGPRETQYF. CDR3 sequence (DNA): TGCGCCAGCAGCTTAGGGGGTGCGGGCCCACGGGAGACCCAGTACTTC.

This clone occurred once. The V and J genes are TRBV11-2 and TRBJ2-3; TRBD1 matches at 7 bases. This CDR3 region has 16 residues. Germline CDR1 SGHAT, CDR2 FQNNGV. Losses at the gene ends were 4 bases for V and 4 bases for J; bases not matched to a gene: 11. CDR3 region: CASSSPPPTGADTQYF. The CDR3 DNA reads as TGTGCCAGCAGCTCCCCCCCTCCCACAGGGGCAGATACGCAGTATTTT.

This clone has just one count. V usage is TRBV10-3 and J usage is TRBJ1-2, with 7 bases that match TRBD1. V lost 10 bases and J lost 4; bases outside the gene matches: 12. Germline V lookup: CDR1 ENHRY, CDR2 SYGVKD. This CDR3 has 14 residues. CDR3 sequence reads: CATHRGARGYGYTF. The CDR3 DNA follows: TGTGCCACCCACAGGGGAGCGCGGGGCTATGGCTACACCTTC.

Only one count was recorded for this clone. The CDR3 reads CASSPERGNQPQHF. The CDR3 nucleotides read TGCGCCAGCAGCCCTGAAAGGGGGAATCAGCCCCAGCATTTT. The V call is TRBV4-1, the J call TRBJ1-5; tentatively, D is TRBD1 (6 bases). Germline V gene sequence: CDR1 MGHRA, CDR2 YSYEKL. The V gene lost 4 bases and the J gene lost 4 bases, with 11 bases spanning the gap. The CDR3 spans 14 residues.

The chain carries TRBV4-1 and TRBJ1-2, with 12 positions matching TRBD1. With 6 bases clipped from V and 6 bases from J, the junction kept 11 bases outside the gene matches. The length of the CDR3 is 16 residues. Germline CDR1 reads MGHRA; CDR2 reads YSYEKL. The CDR3 sequence is CASRRPGQGARDGYTF. CDR3 in DNA: TGCGCCAGCAGGCGGCCGGGACAGGGGGCGCGGGATGGCTACACCTTC.

The V gene is TRBV9, the J gene TRBJ2-1; 10 positions match TRBD2. The CDR3 extends over 15 amino acids. Germline values: CDR1 SGDLS, CDR2 YYNGEE. J lost 3 bases, V lost 4 bases, and 4 bases had no gene match. The CDR3 reads CASSRSGGFYNEQFF. In nucleotides, the CDR3 is TGTGCCAGCAGCCGTAGCGGGGGGTTCTACAATGAGCAGTTCTTC.

The CDR3 sequence is CASSESGGSNQPQHF. CDR3 nucleotides: TGTGCCAGCAGTGAATCGGGGGGAAGCAATCAGCCCCAGCATTTT. The chain is built from TRBV2 and TRBJ1-5; possibly TRBD1 for D (5 bases). This CDR3 has 15 amino acids. The germline V and J ends were trimmed by 2 bases and 1 base, with 9 bases remaining between them. CDR1 is SNHLY and CDR2 is FYNNEI in the germline V gene.

The rearrangement links TRBV7-9 to TRBJ2-2, with D possibly TRBD1 on 6 matching bases. V lost 7 bases, J lost 5 bases, and 17 bases lay in between. CDR1 and CDR2 (germline): SEHNR, FQNEAQ (reference sequence). CDR3 length: 15 residues. The CDR3 DNA is TGTGCCAGCATCCACAGGGCAGACCTAACCGGGGAGCTGTTTTTT. Encoded protein: CASIHRADLTGELFF.

The chain is built from TRBV2 and TRBJ2-7; the match to TRBD1 covers 10 bases. Germline V gives CDR1 SNHLY, CDR2 FYNNEI. The CDR3 loop spans 14 amino acids. V lost 6 bases to trimming and J lost 0 bases; unmatched junction nucleotides: 2. CDR3 sequence: CASRRTGGSYEQYF. CDR3 nucleotides: TGTGCCAGCAGGCGGACAGGGGGCTCCTACGAGCAGTACTTC.

The V and J genes are TRBV5-1 and TRBJ1-1, with D possibly TRBD1 on 5 matching bases. This CDR3 spans 15 amino acids. CDR1 is SGHRS and CDR2 is YFSETQ in the germline V gene. V lost 4 bases to trimming and J lost 3 bases, with 16 bases between them. The CDR3 loop reads CASSIGGQGDTEAFF. The CDR3 DNA follows: TGCGCCAGCAGCATAGGTGGGCAGGGCGACACTGAAGCTTTCTTT.

This chain links TRBV10-2 with TRBJ2-7; 10 bases match TRBD1. This CDR3 comprises 14 residues. Trimming took 3 bases from V and 4 from J; bases not matched to a gene: 3. Germline V gives CDR1 WSHSY, CDR2 SAAADI. The CDR3 DNA reads TGCGCCAGCAGTGACCGGGACAGGGGATACGAGCAGTACTTC. It codes for CASSDRDRGYEQYF.

This chain uses TRBV4-2 with TRBJ1-2; tentative D call: TRBD1 (6 bases). Per germline, CDR1 LGHNA and CDR2 YNFKEQ. There are 14 residues in the CDR3. V lost 2 bases, J lost 4 bases, and 11 bases lay in between. Written as DNA, the CDR3 is TGTGCCAGCAGCCAACCGGACAGAGCCTATGGCTACACCTTC. It yields the protein CASSQPDRAYGYTF.

The V call is TRBV2, the J call TRBJ1-1; no firm D call. This CDR3 region has 13 residues. V was pared by 11 bases and J by 0 bases, with 13 bases between. Germline loops: CDR1 SNHLY, CDR2 FYNNEI. In DNA, the CDR3 is TGTGCCGGTTCCACGGGGTTGAACACTGAAGCTTTCTTT. Residues: CAGSTGLNTEAFF. The whole variable domain, remainder taken from reference TRBV2 and TRBJ1-1, is EPEVTQTPSHQVTQMGQEVILRCVPISNHLYFYWYRQILGQKVEFLVSFYNNEISEKSEIFDDQFSVERPDGSNFTLKIRSTKLEDSAMYFCAGSTGLNTEAFFGQGTRLTVV.

This chain uses TRBV19 with TRBJ2-2; D perhaps matches TRBD2 (5 bases). The length of the CDR3 is 13 residues. Germline V gene data show CDR1 as LNHDA and CDR2 as SQIVND (reference sequence). The germline V and J ends were trimmed by 4 bases and 5 bases, with 8 bases remaining between them. The CDR3 sequence: CASSTDWTGELFF. Written as DNA, the CDR3 is TGTGCCAGTAGTACGGACTGGACCGGGGAGCTGTTTTTT. The full variable domain, its missing parts supplied by reference TRBV19 and TRBJ2-2, is DGGITQSPKYLFRKEGQNVTLSCEQNLNHDAMYWYRQDPGQGLRLIYYSQIVNDFQKGDIAEGYSVSREKKESFPLTVTSAQKNPTAFYLCASSTDWTGELFFGEGSRLTVL.

The chain joins TRBV6-5 to TRBJ2-7; 9 bases map to TRBD2. The V gene's germline CDR1 is MNHEY and CDR2 SVGAGI. Trimming took 4 bases from V and 0 from J; bases not matched to a gene: 7. The length of the CDR3 is 16 residues. In DNA, the CDR3 is TGTGCCAGCAGTTCCGGACTAGCGAAGAGCTCCTACGAGCAGTACTTC. Amino acid sequence: CASSSGLAKSSYEQYF.

As for this clone: Because the CDR3's place on the DNA is in doubt, the DNA is left out and the CDR3 is given as listed by TCRdb. This chain links TRBV9 with TRBJ1-1; the table's D call TRBD1 went unverified against the DNA. Per the germline V gene, CDR1 is SGDLS and CDR2 is YYNGEE. The CDR3 comprises 13 residues, both ends counted. The CDR3 sequence: CASSVAGGTEPFF.

V is TRBV3-1 (or the pseudogene TRBV3-2) and J is TRBJ1-4; 8 bases are a match to TRBD1. Germline V gene lookup returns CDR1 LGHDT and CDR2 YNNKEL (reference sequence). The CDR3 runs to 15 residues. Trimming removed 4 bases from V and 3 bases from J; junction bases left unmatched: 4. Here the CDR3 reads CASSLMTGANEKLFF. For the CDR3, the DNA is TGTGCCAGCAGCCTCATGACAGGGGCTAATGAAAAACTGTTTTTT.

This chain connects TRBV20-1 to TRBJ2-1; 8 positions match TRBD2. V lost 3 bases and J lost 6; bases outside the gene matches: 13. The CDR3 extends over 16 amino acids. Germline CDR1 DFQATT, CDR2 SNEGSKA (reference sequence). CDR3 residues: CSASGAGVGIGNEQFF. In DNA form, the CDR3 reads TGCAGTGCTAGTGGAGCGGGAGTGGGTATCGGCAATGAGCAGTTCTTC.

This rearrangement joins TRBV30 to TRBJ2-3, with D maybe TRBD2 (7 bases). Germline V gene data show CDR1 as GTSNPN and CDR2 as SVGIG (reference sequence). This CDR3 is built from 13 residues. Trimming left V 3 bases short and J 7 bases short, with 14 bases between. CDR3 sequence reads: CAWRGGGGYTQYF. The CDR3 DNA is TGTGCCTGGAGAGGAGGGGGAGGGTATACGCAGTATTTT.

The chain joins TRBV2 to TRBJ2-7; 10 positions agree with TRBD2. CDR3 length equals 15 residues. With 7 bases clipped from V and 0 bases from J, the junction kept 6 bases outside the gene matches. Per the germline V gene, CDR1 is SNHLY and CDR2 is FYNNEI. CDR3 coding DNA: TGTGCCAGCACCTTACTAGCGGGGAGCTCCTACGAGCAGTACTTC. Translating gives CASTLLAGSSYEQYF.

The chain couples TRBV6-6 to TRBJ1-2; D call uncertain. Germline loops: CDR1 MNHNY, CDR2 SVGAGI (reference sequence). The CDR3 has 11 residues. With 7 bases removed from V and 2 bases from J, the gap between germline ends came to 5 bases. The CDR3 spells CASTMNYGYTF. In DNA form, the CDR3 reads TGTGCCAGCACTATGAACTATGGCTACACCTTC.

The chain has TRBV7-2 and TRBJ2-1, with D perhaps matching TRBD2 (6 bases). CDR1 SGHTA and CDR2 FQGNSA come from the germline V gene. The CDR3 covers 14 residues. With 5 bases removed from V and 2 bases from J, the gap between germline ends came to 10 bases. DNA of the CDR3: TGTGCCAGCAGCGGGACTTGGACCTACAATGAGCAGTTCTTC. Its translation: CASSGTWTYNEQFF.